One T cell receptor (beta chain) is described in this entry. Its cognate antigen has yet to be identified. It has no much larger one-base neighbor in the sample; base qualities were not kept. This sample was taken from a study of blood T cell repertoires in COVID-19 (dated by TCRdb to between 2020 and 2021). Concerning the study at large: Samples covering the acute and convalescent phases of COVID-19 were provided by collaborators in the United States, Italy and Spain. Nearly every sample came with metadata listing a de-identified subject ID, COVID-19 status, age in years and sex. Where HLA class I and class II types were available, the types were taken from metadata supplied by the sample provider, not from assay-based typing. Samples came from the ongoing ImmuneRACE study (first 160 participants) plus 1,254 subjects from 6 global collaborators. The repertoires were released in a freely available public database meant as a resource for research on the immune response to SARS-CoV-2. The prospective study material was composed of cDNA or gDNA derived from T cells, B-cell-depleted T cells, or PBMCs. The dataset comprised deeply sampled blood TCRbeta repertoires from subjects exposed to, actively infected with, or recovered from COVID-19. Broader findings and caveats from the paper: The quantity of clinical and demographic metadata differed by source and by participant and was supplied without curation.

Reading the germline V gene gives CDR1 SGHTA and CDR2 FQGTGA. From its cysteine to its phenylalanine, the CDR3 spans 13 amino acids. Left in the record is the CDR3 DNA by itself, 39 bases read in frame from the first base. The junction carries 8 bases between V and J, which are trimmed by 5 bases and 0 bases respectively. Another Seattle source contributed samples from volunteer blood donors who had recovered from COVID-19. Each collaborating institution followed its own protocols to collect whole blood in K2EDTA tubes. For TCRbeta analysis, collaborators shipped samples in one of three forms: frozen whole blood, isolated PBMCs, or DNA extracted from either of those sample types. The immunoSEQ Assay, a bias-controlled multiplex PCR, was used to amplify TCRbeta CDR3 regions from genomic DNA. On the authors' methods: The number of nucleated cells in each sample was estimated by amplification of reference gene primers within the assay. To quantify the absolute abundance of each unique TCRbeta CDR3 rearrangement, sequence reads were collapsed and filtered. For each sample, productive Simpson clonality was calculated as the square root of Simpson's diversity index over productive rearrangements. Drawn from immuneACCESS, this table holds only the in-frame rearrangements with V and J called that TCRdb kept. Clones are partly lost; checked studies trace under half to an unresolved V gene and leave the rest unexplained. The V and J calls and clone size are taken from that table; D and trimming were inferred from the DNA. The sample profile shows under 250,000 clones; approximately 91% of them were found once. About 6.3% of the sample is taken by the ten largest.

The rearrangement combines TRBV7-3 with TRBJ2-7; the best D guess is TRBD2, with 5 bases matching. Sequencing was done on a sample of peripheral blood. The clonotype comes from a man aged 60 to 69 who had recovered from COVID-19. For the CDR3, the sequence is CASSRGSSYEQYF. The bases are TGTGCCAGCAGCCGTGGGAGCTCCTACGAGCAGTACTTC.